The following is a T cell receptor (beta chain) sequence with its context. Its antigen is unidentified. This entry is derived from a study of Graves' ophthalmopathy and Graves' hyperthyroidism. Scientists amplified the TCR beta CDR3 regions from RNA transcripts. The library came from an HTBI-primed first-round RT-PCR and a second-round multiplex PCR. TCRdb redid the calling of the multiplex PCR reads with MiXCR, one entry per CDR3 protein. Among some 360,000 distinct CDR3 sequences listed, about 18% were seen once. General study points: A classifier, a 13-signature model, separated ophthalmopathy from stable hyperthyroidism with approximately 88% sensitivity and about 83% specificity.

Material for sequencing was peripheral blood. This clonotype was sampled from an adult woman with stable Graves' hyperthyroidism.

CDR3 sequence (DNA): TGTGCCAGCAGCTTAGGGGGGGGCCATGAGACCCAGTACTTC. Translated: CASSLGGGHETQYF. The chain has TRBV7-2 and TRBJ2-5, with D possibly being TRBD2 (7 bases). With 1 base removed from V and 5 bases from J, the gap between germline ends came to 11 bases. The CDR3 has 14 amino acids. CDR1 is SGHTA and CDR2 is FQGNSA in the germline V gene.